The rows below give T cell receptor beta chains drawn from one sample of a study of blood T cell repertoires in COVID-19. Libraries were prepared by immunoSEQ multiplex PCR; TCRdb keeps only in-frame clonotypes and omits some of them. Of about 240,000 clones in the sample, 75% to 85% were seen once. Sequencing used peripheral blood. The receptor set was obtained from a woman in her 70s with acute or convalescent COVID-19. CDR3s include the opening cysteine and the closing phenylalanine or tryptophan.

v_gene: TRBV7-9; j_gene: TRBJ2-5; CDR3aa: CASSPPSQETQYF
v_gene: TRBV24-1; j_gene: TRBJ2-3; CDR3aa: CATSAGGWPTTDTQYF
v_gene: TRBV18; j_gene: TRBJ2-1; CDR3aa: CASSPLRDYSYNEQFF
v_gene: TRBV7-9; j_gene: TRBJ1-3; CDR3aa: CASSLAPGRYRGNTIYF
v_gene: TRBV12-2; j_gene: TRBJ1-2; CDR3aa: CASRLERQPNYGYTF
v_gene: TRBV28; j_gene: TRBJ1-1; CDR3aa: CASRLGEMNTEAFF
v_gene: TRBV5-1; j_gene: TRBJ1-1; CDR3aa: CASSPDGQPNTEAFF
v_gene: TRBV3-1/TRBV3-2; j_gene: TRBJ1-1; CDR3aa: CASSQVNMNTEAFF
v_gene: TRBV5-1; j_gene: TRBJ2-5; CDR3aa: CASSFSGGLAGETQYF
v_gene: TRBV21-1; j_gene: TRBJ2-2; CDR3aa: CASSKDPGANTGELFF